Listed here are 14 T cell receptor beta chains from one sample, sequenced in a study of shared clonotypes between healthy human individuals. Sequencing was performed with immunoSEQ multiplex PCR; in TCRdb, only in-frame clones are kept and a portion is missing. The sample holds fewer than 850,000 clones; 90% are singletons and the top ten take 30% to 40%. Sample: memory CD8+ T cells from PBMCs. The sample's subset: CD45RO+ cells pooled with CCR7-negative TemRA cells. Source of these receptors: a man younger than 35 in good health. Some clones in this sample may be carry-over from other donors' samples.

This chain uses TRBV11-2 with TRBJ2-7; D gene uncertain. The CDR3 has 14 residues. Trimming cost V 5 bases and J 0 bases, with 11 bases left between them. The germline gives CDR1 SGHAT, CDR2 FQNNGV. DNA of the CDR3: TGTGCCAGCAGCCTCACCGCAGCCTCCTACGAGCAGTACTTC. It encodes CASSLTAASYEQYF.

The chain carries TRBV14 and TRBJ2-7; D perhaps matches TRBD1 (6 bases). Trimming removed 6 bases from V and 5 bases from J, with 11 bases in between. CDR1 is SGHDN and CDR2 is FVKESK in the germline V gene. There are 12 residues in the CDR3. The CDR3 spells CASSYRVNEQYF. The DNA for the CDR3 is TGTGCCAGCAGTTACAGGGTAAACGAGCAGTACTTC.

The V and J genes are TRBV13 and TRBJ2-1, with D tentatively TRBD2 (6 bases). V lost 1 base, J lost 1 base, and 20 bases lay in between. This CDR3 has 19 amino acids. Germline V lookup: CDR1 PRHDT, CDR2 FYEKMQ (reference sequence). As DNA, the CDR3 is TGTGCCAGCAGCTTAGCCCAACCTAAGGGGAGGCCTTCCTACAATGAGCAGTTCTTC. This sequence encodes CASSLAQPKGRPSYNEQFF. Combining the CDR3 with reference TRBV13 and TRBJ2-1 gives the whole variable domain AAGVIQSPRHLIKEKRETATLKCYPIPRHDTVYWYQQGPGQDPQFLISFYEKMQSDKGSIPDRFSAQQFSDYHSELNMSSLELGDSALYFCASSLAQPKGRPSYNEQFFGPGTRLTVL.

CDR3 amino acids: CASSILKVSGQPQHF. The CDR3, as DNA: TGTGCCAGTAGTATATTGAAGGTTTCCGGTCAGCCCCAGCATTTT. The chain combines TRBV19 with TRBJ1-5; no definite D call. Trimming left V 2 bases short and J 6 bases short, with 14 bases between. This CDR3 comprises 15 residues. Germline lookup yields CDR1 LNHDA and CDR2 SQIVND (reference sequence).

The J gene is TRBJ1-1, the V gene TRBV6-6; weak D call: TRBD1 (5 bases). Trimming took 6 bases from V and 1 from J, leaving 9 bases between them. This CDR3 comprises 13 residues. Germline loops: CDR1 MNHNY, CDR2 SVGAGI (reference sequence). CDR3 bases: TGTGCCAGCAGATTAGACAGGAACACTGAAGCTTTCTTT. It encodes CASRLDRNTEAFF.

The rearrangement joins TRBV7-9 to TRBJ2-3; 7 positions match TRBD2. The CDR3 is 14 residues long. Trimming cost V 2 bases and J 5 bases; bases outside gene matches: 4. Germline assignment: CDR1 SEHNR and CDR2 FQNEAQ (reference sequence). CDR3 loop: CASSLRPGGDTQYF. The CDR3 DNA follows: TGTGCCAGCAGCTTAAGGCCGGGAGGAGATACGCAGTATTTT.

The rearrangement uses TRBV19 and TRBJ2-2; 7 positions agree with TRBD2. The CDR3 runs 14 residues. Germline V gives CDR1 LNHDA, CDR2 SQIVND (reference sequence). V trimming: 2 bases; J trimming: 5 bases; junction bases outside the gene matches: 2. The CDR3 loop is CASSITSVTGELFF. In DNA, the CDR3 is TGTGCCAGTAGTATAACTAGCGTTACCGGGGAGCTGTTTTTT.

This chain connects TRBV19 to TRBJ2-1; 7 bases are a match to TRBD1. CDR3 length equals 15 residues. V gave up 7 bases and J gave up 6 bases; unmatched junction bases: 12. The germline gives CDR1 LNHDA, CDR2 SQIVND (reference sequence). CDR3 protein: CASNPTGVPINEQFF. CDR3 DNA sequence: TGTGCCAGTAACCCTACAGGGGTACCTATCAATGAGCAGTTCTTC. Full variable domain (rest looked up from reference TRBV19 and TRBJ2-1): DGGITQSPKYLFRKEGQNVTLSCEQNLNHDAMYWYRQDPGQGLRLIYYSQIVNDFQKGDIAEGYSVSREKKESFPLTVTSAQKNPTAFYLCASNPTGVPINEQFFGPGTRLTVL.

J is TRBJ2-7 and V is TRBV29-1; 7 nucleotides line up with TRBD1. CDR3 length: 13 amino acids. Germline V CDR1 and CDR2: SQVTM, ANQGSEA. The J segment lost 0 bases and the V segment lost 5 bases, leaving 4 bases of the junction unmatched. The CDR3, as DNA: TGCAGCGTTACCCGGGACAGCTCCTACGAGCAGTACTTC. Translation: CSVTRDSSYEQYF.

The rearrangement joins TRBV7-8 to TRBJ2-7; D remains unclear. V was clipped by 5 bases and J by 1 base, with 6 bases between them. This CDR3 is 12 amino acids long. Per the germline V gene, CDR1 is SGHVS and CDR2 is FQNEAQ. CDR3 loop: CASSLQSYEQYF. Here the CDR3 DNA reads TGTGCCAGCAGCCTCCAATCCTACGAGCAGTACTTC.

The gene calls are TRBV29-1 and TRBJ2-1, with D possibly called TRBD1 or TRBD2 (5 bases each). CDR1 SQVTM and CDR2 ANQGSEA come from the germline V gene. The CDR3 has 15 residues. Trimming pared 3 bases from V and 4 bases from J, leaving 16 bases between. The CDR3 reads CSVEAEGKFYNEQFF. For the CDR3, the DNA is TGCAGCGTTGAGGCCGAGGGGAAGTTTTACAATGAGCAGTTCTTC.

This rearrangement joins TRBV6-1 to TRBJ1-1; D possibly corresponds to TRBD1 (5 bases). CDR3 length: 15 residues. The V and J ends lost 1 base and 0 bases respectively, with 9 bases between them. Germline CDR1 is MNHNS and CDR2 is SASEGT. CDR3 nucleotide sequence: TGTGCCAGCAGTGAAGACCCAGGGATGAACACTGAAGCTTTCTTT. This encodes CASSEDPGMNTEAFF.

The V call is TRBV30, the J call TRBJ2-7; D might be TRBD1 (6 bases). This CDR3 has 12 amino acids. Germline CDR1 is GTSNPN and CDR2 is SVGIG (reference sequence). V lost 4 bases, J lost 2 bases, and 9 bases lay in between. Here the CDR3 reads CAWKQGTYEQYF. CDR3 DNA sequence: TGTGCCTGGAAACAGGGCACCTACGAGCAGTACTTC.

V is TRBV6-5 and J is TRBJ2-2; no firm D call. The CDR3 loop spans 13 amino acids. V was shortened by 6 bases and J by 3 bases, with 8 bases between the two germline ends. In germline, CDR1 is MNHEY, CDR2 SVGAGI. CDR3 in DNA: TGTGCCAGCAGCCTAATTCACACCGGGGAGCTGTTTTTT. Translated, it gives CASSLIHTGELFF.